A single sample gave rise to the 4 T cell receptor beta chains below, sequenced in a study of cytomegalovirus exposure and HLA in healthy donors. The PCR had 60 Vbeta and 13 Jbeta primers. TCRdb's copy holds only in-frame clones and misses some; the assay was immunoSEQ multiplex PCR. This table holds approximately 110,000 clones, 79% found once. Sequenced input: PBMCs. These receptors originate from a woman aged 40-49 years in good health and CMV-seronegative.

The chain employs TRBV5-1 and TRBJ2-2, with 11 bases identical to TRBD2. The germline gives CDR1 SGHRS, CDR2 YFSETQ. V lost 1 base to trimming and J lost 4 bases; unmatched junction nucleotides: 12. This CDR3 spans 19 amino acids. The CDR3 loop is CASSLPSGRNLQVTGELFF. DNA for the CDR3: TGCGCCAGCAGCTTGCCTAGCGGGAGGAACCTTCAGGTCACCGGGGAGCTGTTTTTT.

The CDR3 here is CASSWAVMNTEAFF. CDR3 sequence (DNA): TGTGCCAGCAGCTGGGCCGTTATGAACACTGAAGCTTTCTTT. The J gene is TRBJ1-1, the V gene TRBV5-5; the D is unclear. This CDR3 is 14 amino acids long. Germline lookup yields CDR1 SGHKS and CDR2 YYEKEE (reference sequence). V lost 3 bases and J 0 bases, leaving 9 bases between the germline ends.

CDR3: CASSLQGILQTQYF. The CDR3, as DNA: TGTGCCAGCAGTTTACAGGGGATCTTACAGACCCAGTACTTC. The genes are TRBV28 and TRBJ2-5; D perhaps matches TRBD1 (6 bases). Trimming stripped 2 bases from V and 6 bases from J, with 13 bases between. The germline V gene has CDR1 MDHEN and CDR2 SYDVKM. The length of the CDR3 is 14 residues.

This chain connects TRBV7-2 to TRBJ1-5, with D possibly matching TRBD1 (5 bases). The V and J ends lost 0 bases and 2 bases respectively, with 14 bases between them. Germline lookup yields CDR1 SGHTA and CDR2 FQGNSA. The CDR3 covers 17 residues. The CDR3 nucleotides read TGTGCCAGCAGCTTAGCGGGGACTCCCTTAGGCAATCAGCCCCAGCATTTT. This codes for CASSLAGTPLGNQPQHF. The whole variable domain, remainder taken from reference TRBV7-2 and TRBJ1-5, is GAGVSQSPSNKVTEKGKDVELRCDPISGHTALYWYRQSLGQGLEFLIYFQGNSAPDKSGLPSDRFSAERTGGSVSTLTIQRTQQEDSAVYLCASSLAGTPLGNQPQHFGDGTRLSIL.